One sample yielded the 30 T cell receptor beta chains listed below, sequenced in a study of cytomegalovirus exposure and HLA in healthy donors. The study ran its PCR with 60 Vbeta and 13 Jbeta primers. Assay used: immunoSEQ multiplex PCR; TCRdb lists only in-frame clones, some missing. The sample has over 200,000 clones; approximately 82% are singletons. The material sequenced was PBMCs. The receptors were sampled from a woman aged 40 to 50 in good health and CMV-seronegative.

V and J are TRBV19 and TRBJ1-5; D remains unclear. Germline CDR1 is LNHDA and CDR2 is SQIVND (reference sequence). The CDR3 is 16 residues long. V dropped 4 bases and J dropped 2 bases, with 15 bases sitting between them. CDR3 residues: CASSNRQGFGNQPQHF. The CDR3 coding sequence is TGTGCCAGTAGTAATAGACAAGGATTCGGCAATCAGCCCCAGCATTTT.

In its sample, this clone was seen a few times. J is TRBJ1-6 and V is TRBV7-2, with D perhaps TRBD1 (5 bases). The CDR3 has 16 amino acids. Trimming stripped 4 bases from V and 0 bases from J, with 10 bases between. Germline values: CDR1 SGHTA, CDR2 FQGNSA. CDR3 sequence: CASSSGGSSYNSPLHF. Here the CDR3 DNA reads TGTGCCAGCAGCTCGGGGGGGAGCTCCTATAATTCACCCCTCCACTTT.

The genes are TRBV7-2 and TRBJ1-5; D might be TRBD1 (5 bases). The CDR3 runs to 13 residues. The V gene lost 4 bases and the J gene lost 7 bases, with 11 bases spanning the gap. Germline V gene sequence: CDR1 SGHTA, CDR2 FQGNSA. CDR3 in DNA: TGTGCCAGCAGCTGGAAAGCAGGGCAGCCCCAGCATTTT. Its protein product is CASSWKAGQPQHF.

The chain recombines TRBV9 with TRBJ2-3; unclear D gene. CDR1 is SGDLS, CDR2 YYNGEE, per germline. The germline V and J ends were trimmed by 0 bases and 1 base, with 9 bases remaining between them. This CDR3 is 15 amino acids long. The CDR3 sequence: CASSVGLVGTDTQYF. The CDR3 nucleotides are TGTGCCAGCAGCGTAGGGCTAGTGGGCACAGATACGCAGTATTTT.

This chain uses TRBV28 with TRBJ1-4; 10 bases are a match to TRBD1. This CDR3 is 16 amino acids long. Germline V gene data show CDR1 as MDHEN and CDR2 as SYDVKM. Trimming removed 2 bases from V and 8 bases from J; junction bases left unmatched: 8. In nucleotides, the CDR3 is TGTGCCAGCAGTTTAGCTGGGACAGGGGAACGGGAAAAACTGTTTTTT. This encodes CASSLAGTGEREKLFF.

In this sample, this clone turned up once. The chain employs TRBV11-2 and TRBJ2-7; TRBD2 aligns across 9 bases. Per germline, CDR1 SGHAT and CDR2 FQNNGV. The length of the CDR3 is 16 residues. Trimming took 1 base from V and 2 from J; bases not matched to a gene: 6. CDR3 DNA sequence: TGTGCCAGCAGCTTAGTCGTGGCTAGCGGGGCCTACGAGCAGTACTTC. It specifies CASSLVVASGAYEQYF.

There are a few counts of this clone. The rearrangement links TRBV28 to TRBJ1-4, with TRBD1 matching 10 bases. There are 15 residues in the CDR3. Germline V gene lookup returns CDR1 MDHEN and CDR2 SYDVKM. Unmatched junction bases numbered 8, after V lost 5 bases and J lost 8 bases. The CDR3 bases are TGTGCCAGCAGTACCCCGACAGGGGGCGGGGAAAAACTGTTTTTT. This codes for CASSTPTGGGEKLFF.

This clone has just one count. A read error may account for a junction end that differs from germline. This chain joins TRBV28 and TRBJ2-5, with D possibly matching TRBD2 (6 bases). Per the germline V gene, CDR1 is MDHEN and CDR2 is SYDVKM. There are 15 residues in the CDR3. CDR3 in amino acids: CASSLFGGNGETQYF. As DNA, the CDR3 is TGTGCCAGCAGCTTATTCGGGGGTAATGGAGAGACCCAGTACTTC. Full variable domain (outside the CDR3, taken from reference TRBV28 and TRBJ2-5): DVKVTQSSRYLVKRTGEKVFLECVQDMDHENMFWYRQDPGLGLRLIYFSYDVKMKEKGDIPEGYSVSREKKERFSLILESASTNQTSMYLCASSLFGGNGETQYFGPGTRLLVL.

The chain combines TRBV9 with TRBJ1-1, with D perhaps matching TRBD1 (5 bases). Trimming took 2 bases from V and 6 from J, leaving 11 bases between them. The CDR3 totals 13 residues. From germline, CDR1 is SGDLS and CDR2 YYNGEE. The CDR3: CASSVDSWAEAFF. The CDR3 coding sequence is TGTGCCAGCAGCGTTGACAGTTGGGCTGAAGCTTTCTTT.

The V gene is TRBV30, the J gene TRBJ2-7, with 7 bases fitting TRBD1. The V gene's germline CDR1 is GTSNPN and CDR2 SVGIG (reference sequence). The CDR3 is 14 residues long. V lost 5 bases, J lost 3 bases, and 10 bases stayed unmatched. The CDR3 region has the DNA TGTGCCTGGGGTGACAAGTACAGGGGCTACGAGCAGTACTTC. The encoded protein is CAWGDKYRGYEQYF. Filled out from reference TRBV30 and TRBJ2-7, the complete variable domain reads SQTIHQWPATLVQPVGSPLSLECTVEGTSNPNLYWYRQAAGRGLQLLFYSVGIGQISSEVPQNLSASRPQDRQFILSSKKLLLSDSGFYLCAWGDKYRGYEQYFGPGTRLTVT.

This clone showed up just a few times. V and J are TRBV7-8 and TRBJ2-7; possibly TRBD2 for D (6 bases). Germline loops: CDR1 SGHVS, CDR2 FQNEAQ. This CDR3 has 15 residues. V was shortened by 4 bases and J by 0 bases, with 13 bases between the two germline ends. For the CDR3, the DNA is TGTGCCAGCAGCTCCCGGCGGGACCTCTCCTACGAGCAGTACTTC. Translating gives CASSSRRDLSYEQYF.

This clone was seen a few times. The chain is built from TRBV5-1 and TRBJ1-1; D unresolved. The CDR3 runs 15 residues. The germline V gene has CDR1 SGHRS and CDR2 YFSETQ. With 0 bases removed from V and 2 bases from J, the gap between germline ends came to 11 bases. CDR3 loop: CASSLESGFNTEAFF. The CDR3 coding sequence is TGCGCCAGCAGCTTGGAGTCGGGGTTCAACACTGAAGCTTTCTTT. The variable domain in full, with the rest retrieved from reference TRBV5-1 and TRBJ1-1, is KAGVTQTPRYLIKTRGQQVTLSCSPISGHRSVSWYQQTPGQGLQFLFEYFSETQRNKGNFPGRFSGRQFSNSRSEMNVSTLELGDSALYLCASSLESGFNTEAFFGQGTRLTVV.

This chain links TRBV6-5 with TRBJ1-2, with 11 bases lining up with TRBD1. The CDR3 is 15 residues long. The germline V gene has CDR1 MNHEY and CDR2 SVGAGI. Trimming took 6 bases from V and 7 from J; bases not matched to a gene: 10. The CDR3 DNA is TGTGCCAGCAGAGCTGACCGGGACAGGGGGTCTGGCTACACCTTC. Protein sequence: CASRADRDRGSGYTF.

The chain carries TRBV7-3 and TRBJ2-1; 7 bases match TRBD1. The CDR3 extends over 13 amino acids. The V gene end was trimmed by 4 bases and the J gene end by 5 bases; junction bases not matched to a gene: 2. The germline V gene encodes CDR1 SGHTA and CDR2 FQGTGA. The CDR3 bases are TGTGCCAGCAGCTACGACAGGGACAATGAGCAGTTCTTC. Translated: CASSYDRDNEQFF.

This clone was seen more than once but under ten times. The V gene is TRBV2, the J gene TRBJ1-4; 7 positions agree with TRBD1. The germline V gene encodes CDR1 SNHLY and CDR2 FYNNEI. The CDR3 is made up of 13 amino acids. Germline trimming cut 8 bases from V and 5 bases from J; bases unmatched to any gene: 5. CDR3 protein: CASGQEINEKLFF. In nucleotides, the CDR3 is TGTGCCAGCGGACAGGAAATCAATGAAAAACTGTTTTTT.

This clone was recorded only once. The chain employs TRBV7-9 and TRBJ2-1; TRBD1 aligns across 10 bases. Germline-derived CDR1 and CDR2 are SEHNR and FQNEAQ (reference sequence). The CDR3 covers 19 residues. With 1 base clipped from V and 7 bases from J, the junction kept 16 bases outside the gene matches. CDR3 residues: CASSLVRIGGDRGRNEQFF. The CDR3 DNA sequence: TGTGCCAGCAGCTTAGTTAGGATTGGGGGGGACAGGGGAAGGAATGAGCAGTTCTTC.

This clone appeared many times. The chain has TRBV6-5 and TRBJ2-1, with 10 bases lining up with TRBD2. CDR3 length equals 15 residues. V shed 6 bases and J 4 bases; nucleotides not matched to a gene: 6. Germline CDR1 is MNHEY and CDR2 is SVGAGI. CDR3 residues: CASSSTSGPYNEQFF. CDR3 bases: TGTGCCAGCAGCTCGACTAGCGGGCCATACAATGAGCAGTTCTTC.

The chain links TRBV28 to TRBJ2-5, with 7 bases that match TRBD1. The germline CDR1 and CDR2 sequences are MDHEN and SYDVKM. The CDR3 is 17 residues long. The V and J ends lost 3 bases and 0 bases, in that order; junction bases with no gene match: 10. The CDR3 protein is CASSFPQTGTYQETQYF. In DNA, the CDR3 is TGTGCCAGCAGTTTTCCCCAGACAGGGACGTACCAAGAGACCCAGTACTTC.

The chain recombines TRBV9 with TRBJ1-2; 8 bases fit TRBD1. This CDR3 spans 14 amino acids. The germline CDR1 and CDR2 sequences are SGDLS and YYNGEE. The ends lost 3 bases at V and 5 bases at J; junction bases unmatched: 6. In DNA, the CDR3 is TGTGCCAGCAGCGCCCAGGGGGCAGGGTATGGCTACACCTTC. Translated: CASSAQGAGYGYTF.

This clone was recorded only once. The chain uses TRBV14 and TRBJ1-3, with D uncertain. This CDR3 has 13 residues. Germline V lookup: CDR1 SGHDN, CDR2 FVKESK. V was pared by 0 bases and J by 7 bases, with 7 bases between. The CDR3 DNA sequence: TGTGCCAGCAGCCAAGATAGGCGGAACACCATATATTTT. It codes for CASSQDRRNTIYF.

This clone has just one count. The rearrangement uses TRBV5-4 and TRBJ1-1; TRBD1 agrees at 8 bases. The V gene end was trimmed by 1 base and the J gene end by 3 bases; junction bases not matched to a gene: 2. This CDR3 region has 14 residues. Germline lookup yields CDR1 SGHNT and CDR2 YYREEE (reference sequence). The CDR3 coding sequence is TGTGCCAGCAGCTTGACAGGGGGGGACACTGAAGCTTTCTTT. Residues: CASSLTGGDTEAFF.

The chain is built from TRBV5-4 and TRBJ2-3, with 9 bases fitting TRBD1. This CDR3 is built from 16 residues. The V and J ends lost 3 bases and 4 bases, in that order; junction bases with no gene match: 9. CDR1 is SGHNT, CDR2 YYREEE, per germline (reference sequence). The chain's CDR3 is CASSWGDRGAPDTQYF. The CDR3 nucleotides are TGTGCCAGCAGCTGGGGAGACAGGGGGGCCCCAGATACGCAGTATTTT.

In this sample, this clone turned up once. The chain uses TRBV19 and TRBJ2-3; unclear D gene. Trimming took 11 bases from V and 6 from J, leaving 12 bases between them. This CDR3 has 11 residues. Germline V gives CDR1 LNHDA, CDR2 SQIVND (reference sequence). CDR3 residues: CASRFGDTQYF. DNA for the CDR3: TGTGCCTCCCGTTTCGGGGATACGCAGTATTTT.

CDR3 bases: TGTGCCAGCAGCTTAGCACAGGGTGGCGAGCAGTACTTC. Translating it yields CASSLAQGGEQYF. The J gene is TRBJ2-7, the V gene TRBV7-8; TRBD1 might be the D (6 bases). V lost 0 bases, J lost 6 bases, and 9 bases lay in between. Germline CDR1 and CDR2: SGHVS and FQNEAQ. The CDR3 contains 13 residues. The complete variable domain, with remaining parts taken from reference TRBV7-8 and TRBJ2-7, reads GAGVSQSPRYKVAKRGQDVALRCDPISGHVSLFWYQQALGQGPEFLTYFQNEAQLDKSGLPSDRFFAERPEGSVSTLKIQRTQQEDSAVYLCASSLAQGGEQYFGPGTRLTVT.

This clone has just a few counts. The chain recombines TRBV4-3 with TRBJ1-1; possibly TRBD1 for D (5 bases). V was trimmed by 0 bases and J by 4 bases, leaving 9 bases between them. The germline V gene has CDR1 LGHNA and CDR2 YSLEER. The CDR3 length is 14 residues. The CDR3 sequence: CASSQDLGLTEAFF. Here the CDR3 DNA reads TGCGCCAGCAGCCAAGATCTGGGACTCACTGAAGCTTTCTTT.

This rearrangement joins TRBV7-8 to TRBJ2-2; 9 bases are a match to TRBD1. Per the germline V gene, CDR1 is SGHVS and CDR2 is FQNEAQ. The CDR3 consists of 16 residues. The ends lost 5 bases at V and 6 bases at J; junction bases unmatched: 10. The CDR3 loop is CASSPTGTGLSGELFF. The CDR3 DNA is TGTGCCAGCAGCCCGACCGGGACAGGGCTATCCGGGGAGCTGTTTTTT.

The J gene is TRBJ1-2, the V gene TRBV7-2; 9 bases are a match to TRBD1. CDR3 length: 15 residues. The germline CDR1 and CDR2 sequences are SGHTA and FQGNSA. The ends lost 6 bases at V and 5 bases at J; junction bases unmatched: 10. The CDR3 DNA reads TGTGCCAGCAGTCCCAACAGGGGGCCGGGGTATGGCTACACCTTC. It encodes CASSPNRGPGYGYTF.

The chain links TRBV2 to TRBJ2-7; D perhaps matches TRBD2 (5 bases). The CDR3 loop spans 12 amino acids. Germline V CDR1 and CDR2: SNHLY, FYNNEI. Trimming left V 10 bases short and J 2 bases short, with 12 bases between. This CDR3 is CAIADFPYEQYF. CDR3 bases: TGTGCCATCGCGGACTTTCCCTACGAGCAGTACTTC.

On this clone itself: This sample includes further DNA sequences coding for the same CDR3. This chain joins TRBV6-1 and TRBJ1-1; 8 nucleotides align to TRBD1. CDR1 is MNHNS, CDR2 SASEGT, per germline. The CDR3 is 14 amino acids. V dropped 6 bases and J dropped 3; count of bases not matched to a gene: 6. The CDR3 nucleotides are TGTGCCAGCAGCCGACAGGGGAGGGACACTGAAGCTTTCTTT. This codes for CASSRQGRDTEAFF.

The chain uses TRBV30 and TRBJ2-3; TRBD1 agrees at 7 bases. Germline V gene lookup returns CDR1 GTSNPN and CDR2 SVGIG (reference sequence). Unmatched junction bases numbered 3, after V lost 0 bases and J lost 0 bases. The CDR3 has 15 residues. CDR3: CAWSVGGTSTDTQYF. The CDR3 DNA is TGTGCCTGGAGTGTAGGGGGCACTAGCACAGATACGCAGTATTTT.